Listed below are T cell receptor beta chains from one sample, sequenced in a study of beta chain features in type 1 diabetes. Assay: immunoSEQ multiplex PCR; the TCRdb copy retains only in-frame clones and omits some. The sample records hundreds of thousands of clones, around 15% being singletons. Sequencing was done on a sample of naive CD4+ T cells from blood. All receptors derive from a man aged 18 to 35 with type 1 diabetes. CDR3s include the opening cysteine and the closing phenylalanine or tryptophan. Only some rows state a clone size, as once, few, many or a class for expanded clones.

J gene | CDR3 length | clone size | V gene | CDR3 protein
TRBJ2-1 | 13 | - | TRBV2 | CASSGNTYNEQFF
TRBJ1-5 | 15 | few | TRBV5-6 | CASSLGTDSNQPQHF
TRBJ2-1 | 16 | few | TRBV4-2 | CASSQVEGRAYNEQFF
TRBJ2-1 | 17 | - | TRBV7-9 | CASSLGRGRGAYNEQFF
TRBJ2-3 | 14 | - | TRBV9 | CASGQGMGTDTQYF
TRBJ2-2 | 15 | few | TRBV5-1 | CASTPTGTNTGELFF
TRBJ2-5 | 17 | few | TRBV4-2 | CASSQEVAGGLRETQYF
TRBJ2-5 | 15 | - | TRBV4-1 | CASSQGAGSKATQYF
TRBJ2-7 | 14 | - | TRBV30 | CASTSGTAYYEQYF
TRBJ1-2 | 14 | few | TRBV30 | CAWRPRVANYGYTF
TRBJ2-3 | 15 | few | TRBV6-1 | CASSEADREADTQYF
TRBJ2-5 | 15 | - | TRBV7-2 | CASSLRQSGRETQYF
TRBJ2-2 | 15 | - | TRBV21-1 | CASSKVKGWTGELFF
TRBJ2-1 | 18 | - | TRBV5-1 | CASSPLPPLAGASNEQFF
TRBJ1-2 | 15 | - | TRBV4-2 | CASSQDRAGGFGYTF
TRBJ1-2 | 15 | few | TRBV7-2 | CASSLRQGNNYGYTF
TRBJ2-1 | 14 | few | TRBV7-2 | CASSSSGRFNEQFF
TRBJ1-2 | 15 | - | TRBV12-5 | CASATWDRGKYGYTF
TRBJ1-5 | 15 | - | TRBV5-1 | CASSLGQDSNQPQHF
TRBJ2-1 | 12 | - | TRBV30 | CAWSAPYNEQFF
TRBJ2-3 | 12 | - | TRBV7-9 | CASSLPGDTQYF
TRBJ2-5 | 14 | - | TRBV7-2 | CASSLPTEQETQYF
TRBJ2-7 | 16 | - | TRBV11-2 | CASSLVSGTGSYEQYF
TRBJ2-3 | 14 | - | TRBV6-5 | CASSPSSARDTQYF
TRBJ2-2 | 19 | few | TRBV4-1 | CASSHSRTAFTQDTGELFF
TRBJ2-5 | 13 | - | TRBV29-1 | CSVEAEYQETQYF